Shown below are 11 T cell receptor beta chains from a single sample sequenced in a study of shared clonotypes between healthy human individuals. The table came from immunoSEQ multiplex PCR; TCRdb's copy has only in-frame clones and leaves some out. The sample lists millions of clones; over 85% were seen once. The sequenced sample was naive CD4+ T cells from PBMCs. As for subset: CD45RA+ positively selected. The receptors shown here come from a man aged 18 to 29 in good health. Some clones in this sample may be carry-over from other donors' samples.

This chain links TRBV10-3 with TRBJ2-7, with a tentative D call TRBD1 (5 bases). Trimming removed 6 bases at V and 0 bases at J, with 12 bases between. Germline lookup yields CDR1 ENHRY and CDR2 SYGVKD. The CDR3 extends over 14 amino acids. The CDR3 nucleotides are TGTGCCATCAGCCCACAGGTGCTCTCCTACGAGCAGTACTTC. The encoded protein is CAISPQVLSYEQYF.

This clone was detected once. This chain links TRBV5-1 with TRBJ2-7; tentatively, D is TRBD2 (6 bases). The V gene's germline CDR1 is SGHRS and CDR2 YFSETQ. The CDR3 is 14 amino acids. Trimming pared 4 bases from V and 5 bases from J, leaving 16 bases between. The CDR3 sequence: CASSSGGAGNEQYF. The CDR3 DNA reads TGCGCCAGCAGCAGCGGCGGGGCAGGGAACGAGCAGTACTTC.

V usage is TRBV6-1 and J usage is TRBJ2-4; 9 bases fit TRBD1. V shed 7 bases and J 7 bases; nucleotides not matched to a gene: 11. Germline assignment: CDR1 MNHNS and CDR2 SASEGT. This CDR3 has 15 amino acids. Here the CDR3 reads CASTSIYGTGNIQYF. The CDR3 coding sequence is TGTGCCAGCACTTCTATTTATGGGACAGGGAACATTCAGTACTTC.

The gene calls are TRBV10-3 and TRBJ2-2; 8 positions match TRBD1. The germline CDR1 and CDR2 sequences are ENHRY and SYGVKD. CDR3 size: 16 residues. V lost 2 bases, J lost 1 base, and 3 bases stayed unmatched. This CDR3 reads CAISEAGTGNTGELFF. For the CDR3, the DNA is TGTGCCATCAGTGAGGCCGGGACAGGGAACACCGGGGAGCTGTTTTTT.

V gene TRBV6-5 combines with J gene TRBJ1-4, with D perhaps matching TRBD1 (5 bases). This CDR3 comprises 16 residues. The V end lost 2 bases, the J end lost 4 bases, and 14 bases lay between the germline ends. Germline CDR1 and CDR2: MNHEY and SVGAGI. The CDR3 bases are TGTGCCAGCAGTTACCACGGGCAGGGACGTAATGAAAAACTGTTTTTT. This sequence encodes CASSYHGQGRNEKLFF.

This clone turned up a few times. V gene TRBV18 combines with J gene TRBJ1-1; D unresolved. The germline gives CDR1 KGHSH, CDR2 LQKENI. Deletions cut 6 bases from V and 1 base from J, with 6 bases between. The CDR3 consists of 12 residues. CDR3 in amino acids: CASSRSNTEAFF. The CDR3 bases are TGTGCCAGCTCCCGCTCGAACACTGAAGCTTTCTTT.

This clone was seen only a few times. V is TRBV6-4 and J is TRBJ2-7; possible D gene TRBD2, 5 bases. V lost 8 bases and J 3 bases, leaving 17 bases between the germline ends. The CDR3 extends over 14 amino acids. CDR1 and CDR2 from the germline V gene are MRHNA and SNTAGT. The CDR3 spells CASSRDPSSYEQYF. The CDR3 bases are TGTGCCAGCTCACGAGACCCTAGCAGCTACGAGCAGTACTTC.

V and J are TRBV6-6 and TRBJ2-5; tentatively, D is TRBD1 (6 bases). The V end lost 4 bases, the J end lost 4 bases, and 10 bases lay between the germline ends. The CDR3 is 13 amino acids. CDR1 and CDR2 from the germline V gene are MNHNY and SVGAGI (reference sequence). CDR3 nucleotides: TGTGCCAGCAGTTCCCCAGGGGCAGAGACCCAGTACTTC. Translation: CASSSPGAETQYF.

The V and J genes are TRBV18 and TRBJ2-1; maybe TRBD2 (6 bases). The CDR3 has 16 amino acids. Germline loops: CDR1 KGHSH, CDR2 LQKENI. Trimming took 3 bases from V and 0 from J, leaving 12 bases between them. In DNA, the CDR3 is TGTGCCAGCTCACCGGTAGCGGTGAGCTCCTACAATGAGCAGTTCTTC. Translated: CASSPVAVSSYNEQFF.

V gene TRBV11-2 combines with J gene TRBJ2-3, with no clear D. With 5 bases removed from V and 4 bases from J, the gap between germline ends came to 13 bases. The CDR3 runs 14 residues. Germline CDR1 and CDR2: SGHAT and FQNNGV. Here the CDR3 reads CASSPRGISDTQYF. The CDR3, as DNA: TGTGCCAGCAGCCCGAGAGGAATTTCAGATACGCAGTATTTT.

This clone was found once. V is TRBV18 and J is TRBJ1-5; 12 nucleotides match TRBD1. V shed 3 bases, J shed 0 bases, and the junction held 9 bases outside the gene matches. Germline CDR1 reads KGHSH; CDR2 reads LQKENI. The CDR3 length is 19 residues. CDR3 sequence (DNA): TGTGCCAGCTCACCGCTCGGGACAGGGGGCCAGACTAGCAATCAGCCCCAGCATTTT. Its translation is CASSPLGTGGQTSNQPQHF.